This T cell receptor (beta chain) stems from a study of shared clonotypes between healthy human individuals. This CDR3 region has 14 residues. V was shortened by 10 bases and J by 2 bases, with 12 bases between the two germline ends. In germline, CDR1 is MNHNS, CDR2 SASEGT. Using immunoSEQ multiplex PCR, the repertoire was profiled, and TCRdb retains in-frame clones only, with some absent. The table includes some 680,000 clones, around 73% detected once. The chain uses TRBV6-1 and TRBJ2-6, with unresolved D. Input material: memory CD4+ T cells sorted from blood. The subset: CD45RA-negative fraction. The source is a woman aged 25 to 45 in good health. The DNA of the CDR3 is TGTGCCACCCGTTGGGGAACTGGGGCCAACGTCCTGACTTTC. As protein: CATRWGTGANVLTF.